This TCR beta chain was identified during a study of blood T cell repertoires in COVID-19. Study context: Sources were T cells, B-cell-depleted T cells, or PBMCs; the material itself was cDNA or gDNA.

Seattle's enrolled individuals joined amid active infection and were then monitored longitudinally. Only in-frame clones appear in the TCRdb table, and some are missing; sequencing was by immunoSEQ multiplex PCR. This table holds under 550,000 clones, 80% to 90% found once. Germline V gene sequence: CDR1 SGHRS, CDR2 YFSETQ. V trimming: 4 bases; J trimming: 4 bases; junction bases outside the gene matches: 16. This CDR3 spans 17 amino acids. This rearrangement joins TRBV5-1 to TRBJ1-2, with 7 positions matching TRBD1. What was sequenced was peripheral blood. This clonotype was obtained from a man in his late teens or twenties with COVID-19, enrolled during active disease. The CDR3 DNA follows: TGCGCCAGCAGCGTGTACAGGGGCGCCGCTTTAGGCTATGGCTACACCTTC. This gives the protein CASSVYRGAALGYGYTF.